This entry lists 30 T cell receptor beta chains sequenced from one sample in a study of cytomegalovirus exposure and HLA in healthy donors. Primers included in the PCR were 60 Vbeta and 13 Jbeta primers. The protocol was immunoSEQ multiplex PCR, while the TCRdb copy is restricted to in-frame clones and leaves out a portion. The top ten clones hold about 7% of a sample with over 150,000 clones, about four fifths of them seen once. Source material: PBMCs. These receptors originate from a man in his thirties or forties in good health and CMV-seropositive.

The genes are TRBV30 and TRBJ2-3; 13 bases agree with TRBD2. Looked up from germline, CDR1 is GTSNPN and CDR2 is SVGIG (reference sequence). Germline trimming cut 2 bases from V and 2 bases from J; bases unmatched to any gene: 10. There are 18 residues in the CDR3. The CDR3 is CAWSRGLAGLKNTDTQYF. The DNA of the CDR3 is TGTGCCTGGAGTCGGGGACTAGCGGGATTAAAAAACACAGATACGCAGTATTTT. The variable domain in full, with the rest retrieved from reference TRBV30 and TRBJ2-3, is SQTIHQWPATLVQPVGSPLSLECTVEGTSNPNLYWYRQAAGRGLQLLFYSVGIGQISSEVPQNLSASRPQDRQFILSSKKLLLSDSGFYLCAWSRGLAGLKNTDTQYFGPGTRLTVL.

This chain uses TRBV4-1 with TRBJ1-1; 8 bases line up with TRBD1. Germline CDR1 reads MGHRA; CDR2 reads YSYEKL. The V and J ends lost 1 base and 3 bases, in that order; junction bases with no gene match: 22. This CDR3 has 21 residues. CDR3 in amino acids: CASSQVGPITKTTGVYTEAFF. The DNA for the CDR3 is TGCGCCAGCAGCCAAGTCGGACCAATTACTAAAACGACAGGGGTATACACTGAAGCTTTCTTT.

The chain recombines TRBV15 with TRBJ2-1, with D perhaps matching TRBD2 (5 bases). Trimming left V 3 bases short and J 7 bases short, with 10 bases between. Germline CDR1 reads LNHNV; CDR2 reads YYDKDF (reference sequence). CDR3 size: 13 residues. Here the CDR3 DNA reads TGTGCCACCAGCAGCCTCCGAGGGAATGAGCAGTTCTTC. This sequence encodes CATSSLRGNEQFF.

This chain joins TRBV27 and TRBJ2-2; D remains ambiguous. Germline CDR1 is MNHEY and CDR2 is SMNVEV (reference sequence). This CDR3 comprises 17 residues. V shed 9 bases and J shed 1 base, with 21 bases lying between them. Written as DNA, the CDR3 is TGTGCCAGTTCCTCGTACCCCCGCGGCTGGAACACCGGGGAGCTGTTTTTT. Translated, it gives CASSSYPRGWNTGELFF.

This clone has a single count. The chain links TRBV7-2 to TRBJ2-2; a possible D gene is TRBD1 (6 bases). Trimming shortened V by 2 bases and J by 7 bases, and 11 bases separated the two germline ends. CDR3 length: 14 amino acids. Germline V lookup: CDR1 SGHTA, CDR2 FQGNSA. The CDR3 nucleotides read TGTGCCAGCAGCTTAAACAGGGAAGTCGGGGAGCTGTTTTTT. This encodes CASSLNREVGELFF. Using reference TRBV7-2 and TRBJ2-2 for the parts outside the CDR3, the full variable domain is GAGVSQSPSNKVTEKGKDVELRCDPISGHTALYWYRQSLGQGLEFLIYFQGNSAPDKSGLPSDRFSAERTGGSVSTLTIQRTQQEDSAVYLCASSLNREVGELFFGEGSRLTVL.

The J gene is TRBJ1-1, the V gene TRBV5-5, with D possibly TRBD1 on 5 matching bases. CDR3 length: 14 amino acids. CDR1 is SGHKS, CDR2 YYEKEE, per germline (reference sequence). V lost 8 bases, J lost 5 bases, and 19 bases lay in between. The CDR3 region has the DNA TGTGCCAGTTCTTCGCGGGGCCTAGAAACTGAAGCTTTCTTT. Translated: CASSSRGLETEAFF.

The rearrangement links TRBV2 to TRBJ1-1, with a possible D match to TRBD1 (5 bases). The germline CDR1 and CDR2 sequences are SNHLY and FYNNEI. V lost 6 bases and J 5 bases, leaving 19 bases between the germline ends. The CDR3 spans 15 residues. In DNA form, the CDR3 reads TGTGCCAGCAGACGGACACTAACTGGGTGGACTGAAGCTTTCTTT. Translating it yields CASRRTLTGWTEAFF.

This chain joins TRBV18 and TRBJ2-7; no reliable D call. The germline V and J ends were trimmed by 0 bases and 7 bases, with 19 bases remaining between them. CDR3 length: 16 amino acids. CDR1 is KGHSH and CDR2 is LQKENI in the germline V gene. CDR3 sequence (DNA): TGTGCCAGCTCACCACCGCAGACAATGCCTCCCCAGGAGCAGTACTTC. It encodes CASSPPQTMPPQEQYF.

The V call is TRBV13, the J call TRBJ1-1; a possible D gene is TRBD1 (5 bases). The CDR3 consists of 14 residues. V lost 3 bases and J 1 base, leaving 9 bases between the germline ends. CDR1 and CDR2 (germline): PRHDT, FYEKMQ (reference sequence). The CDR3 coding sequence is TGTGCCAGCAGCTTTCAGGGTTGGAACACTGAAGCTTTCTTT. This gives the protein CASSFQGWNTEAFF.

The chain recombines TRBV18 with TRBJ1-2; 8 bases map to TRBD1. The CDR3 consists of 13 residues. Germline loops: CDR1 KGHSH, CDR2 LQKENI. With 6 bases clipped from V and 4 bases from J, the junction kept 4 bases outside the gene matches. This CDR3 is CASSSGGAYGYTF. CDR3 nucleotide sequence: TGTGCCAGCTCGTCAGGGGGCGCCTATGGCTACACCTTC.

With regard to this clone: At one of its ends the junction is not consistent with the germline gene, which may arise from a read error. The genes are TRBV7-9 and TRBJ2-1; 9 bases are a match to TRBD2. This CDR3 is 15 amino acids long. The germline gives CDR1 SEHNR, CDR2 FQNEAQ (reference sequence). The CDR3 spells CSSSRSGSSYNEQFF. The CDR3 DNA reads as TGTTCCAGCAGCCGTAGCGGGAGCTCCTACAATGAGCAGTTCTTC.

The rearrangement links TRBV29-1 to TRBJ2-2; D perhaps matches TRBD2 (5 bases). Per germline, CDR1 SQVTM and CDR2 ANQGSEA. The CDR3 totals 12 residues. The V and J ends lost 3 bases and 6 bases respectively, with 8 bases between them. This CDR3 reads CSVERVPGELFF. The CDR3 DNA sequence: TGCAGCGTTGAGAGGGTCCCCGGGGAGCTGTTTTTT.

Here the CDR3 reads CASSLGGRERSYNEQFF. CDR3 in DNA: TGCGCCAGCAGCCTTGGGGGGCGGGAGAGGTCCTACAATGAGCAGTTCTTC. The chain joins TRBV5-1 to TRBJ2-1; possible D gene TRBD2, 7 bases. Looked up from germline, CDR1 is SGHRS and CDR2 is YFSETQ. Trimming took off 4 bases at V and 1 base at J, with 18 bases between the two ends. This CDR3 contains 17 residues.

Here the CDR3 reads CAWSGLSVTDTQYF. The CDR3 DNA is TGTGCCTGGTCGGGACTGTCTGTCACAGATACGCAGTATTTT. V is TRBV30 and J is TRBJ2-3; weak D call: TRBD2 (6 bases). The CDR3 covers 14 residues. V was trimmed by 5 bases and J by 2 bases, leaving 14 bases between them. The germline gives CDR1 GTSNPN, CDR2 SVGIG (reference sequence).

V is TRBV6-1 and J is TRBJ1-2, with D possibly TRBD1 on 6 matching bases. CDR1 and CDR2 (germline): MNHNS, SASEGT. CDR3 length: 14 amino acids. With 3 bases removed from V and 8 bases from J, the gap between germline ends came to 16 bases. For the CDR3, the DNA is TGTGCCAGCAGTGAGACAGGCCTTTCGGGGGGCTACACCTTC. The encoded protein is CASSETGLSGGYTF.

This clone occurred once. The V call is TRBV6-5, the J call TRBJ2-7; 11 bases are shared with TRBD1. The V segment lost 4 bases and the J segment 3 bases; nucleotides outside the gene matches: 5. This CDR3 contains 15 residues. Germline V gene data show CDR1 as MNHEY and CDR2 as SVGAGI. The CDR3 region has the DNA TGTGCCAGCAGTTGGACCGGGACAGGGGGCTACGAGCAGTACTTC. Encoded protein: CASSWTGTGGYEQYF.

Remarks on this clone: One end of the junction does not line up with germline, which may come from a read error. The V gene is TRBV7-9, the J gene TRBJ2-6; 10 nucleotides agree with TRBD1. Germline V lookup: CDR1 SEHNR, CDR2 FQNEAQ (reference sequence). The CDR3 length is 17 residues. CDR3 DNA sequence: TGTTCCAGCAGCCTGACAGGGGGCAACTCTGGGGCCAACGTCCTGACTTTC. This sequence encodes CSSSLTGGNSGANVLTF.

The V gene is TRBV5-1, the J gene TRBJ1-1, with a possible D match to TRBD1 (5 bases). Between the trimmed V and J ends, which lost 4 bases and 6 bases, there was a span of 16 bases. Germline V CDR1 and CDR2: SGHRS, YFSETQ. The CDR3 length is 14 residues. The CDR3 DNA is TGCGCCAGCAGCCTTAAATTCAGGGTCTCTGAAGCTTTCTTT. It codes for CASSLKFRVSEAFF. Full variable domain (remainder filled in from reference TRBV5-1 and TRBJ1-1): KAGVTQTPRYLIKTRGQQVTLSCSPISGHRSVSWYQQTPGQGLQFLFEYFSETQRNKGNFPGRFSGRQFSNSRSEMNVSTLELGDSALYLCASSLKFRVSEAFFGQGTRLTVV.

Concerning this clone: A read error may account for a junction end that differs from germline. The chain has TRBV4-3 and TRBJ2-1, with a possible D match to TRBD2 (7 bases). CDR1 and CDR2 (germline): LGHNA, YSLEER. This CDR3 is 13 amino acids long. In DNA form, the CDR3 reads TGCGCCAGCAGCCAAGATCTAACGGGGGGCTCGATCTTC. Translating it yields CASSQDLTGGSIF.

This clone was observed a few times. The rearrangement links TRBV5-4 to TRBJ1-4, with D possibly being TRBD1 (5 bases). The ends were cut back, 4 bases at V and 0 bases at J, with 16 bases in the middle. CDR1 and CDR2 from the germline V gene are SGHNT and YYREEE (reference sequence). The length of the CDR3 is 17 residues. The CDR3 coding sequence is TGTGCCAGCAGCCAACCTGGTAGGGGTGCAACTAATGAAAAACTGTTTTTT. Translation: CASSQPGRGATNEKLFF.

The chain joins TRBV28 to TRBJ2-3; D unclear. Trimming pared 2 bases from V and 8 bases from J, leaving 11 bases between. The CDR3 spans 13 residues. From germline, CDR1 is MDHEN and CDR2 SYDVKM. The CDR3 coding sequence is TGTGCCAGCAGTTTAATTTCGTTTCCTACGCAGTATTTT. Its translation is CASSLISFPTQYF. Based on the CDR3 plus reference TRBV28 and TRBJ2-3, the full variable domain is DVKVTQSSRYLVKRTGEKVFLECVQDMDHENMFWYRQDPGLGLRLIYFSYDVKMKEKGDIPEGYSVSREKKERFSLILESASTNQTSMYLCASSLISFPTQYFGPGTRLTVL.

This chain links TRBV30 with TRBJ1-1; possible D gene TRBD1, 5 bases. There are 12 residues in the CDR3. V lost 5 bases to trimming and J lost 5 bases, with 12 bases between them. Germline CDR1 reads GTSNPN; CDR2 reads SVGIG (reference sequence). In nucleotides, the CDR3 is TGTGCCTGGGGGGGGAGGGAAACTGAAGCTTTCTTT. It codes for CAWGGRETEAFF.

The V call is TRBV28, the J call TRBJ1-4; maybe TRBD1 (5 bases). Germline-derived CDR1 and CDR2 are MDHEN and SYDVKM. The CDR3 loop spans 13 amino acids. Trimming took 10 bases from V and 10 from J, leaving 19 bases between them. The CDR3 here is CAIPGQESGKLFF. The CDR3 nucleotides read TGTGCCATCCCAGGACAAGAGTCTGGAAAACTGTTTTTT.

The rearrangement links TRBV5-4 to TRBJ2-2; 10 nucleotides line up with TRBD1. Germline-derived CDR1 and CDR2 are SGHNT and YYREEE (reference sequence). Trimming took 4 bases from V and 3 from J; bases not matched to a gene: 12. The CDR3 spans 18 residues. The CDR3: CASSRGTGASVDTGELFF. In nucleotides, the CDR3 is TGTGCCAGCAGCCGCGGGACAGGGGCTAGCGTTGACACCGGGGAGCTGTTTTTT.

V usage is TRBV4-3 and J usage is TRBJ2-1; the D gene is possibly TRBD1 (6 bases). The CDR3 has 16 amino acids. CDR1 LGHNA and CDR2 YSLEER come from the germline V gene. V lost 6 bases, J lost 0 bases, and 15 bases lay in between. Here the CDR3 reads CASRKSRGSSYNEQFF. The CDR3 nucleotides read TGCGCCAGCAGAAAAAGCAGGGGCAGCTCCTACAATGAGCAGTTCTTC.

This chain uses TRBV9 with TRBJ2-2, with 7 bases matching TRBD2. The CDR3 covers 16 residues. Per germline, CDR1 SGDLS and CDR2 YYNGEE. Unmatched junction bases numbered 11, after V lost 4 bases and J lost 5 bases. Written as DNA, the CDR3 is TGTGCCAGCAGCCCCCGCGCTAGCGGACTAACCGGGGAGCTGTTTTTT. This codes for CASSPRASGLTGELFF. The entire variable domain, with the rest obtained from reference TRBV9 and TRBJ2-2, is as follows: DSGVTQTPKHLITATGQRVTLRCSPRSGDLSVYWYQQSLDQGLQFLIQYYNGEERAKGNILERFSAQQFPDLHSELNLSSLELGDSALYFCASSPRASGLTGELFFGEGSRLTVL.

The J gene is TRBJ2-7, the V gene TRBV5-1, with TRBD2 identical over 11 bases. The germline gives CDR1 SGHRS, CDR2 YFSETQ. V lost 2 bases and J lost 4; bases outside the gene matches: 5. There are 15 residues in the CDR3. CDR3 in DNA: TGCGCCAGCAGCTTTTCGGGACTAGCGGAATACGAGCAGTACTTC. This sequence encodes CASSFSGLAEYEQYF.

This chain joins TRBV6-1 and TRBJ2-7; 10 bases line up with TRBD1. There are 15 residues in the CDR3. Trimming removed 0 bases from V and 6 bases from J; junction bases left unmatched: 5. Germline V gene lookup returns CDR1 MNHNS and CDR2 SASEGT. CDR3 amino acids: CASSEARDRGGEQYF. The CDR3 DNA follows: TGTGCCAGCAGTGAAGCGCGGGACAGGGGAGGCGAGCAGTACTTC.

V is TRBV30 and J is TRBJ2-5; TRBD1 is a possible D gene (6 bases). The end of the DNA fits TRBJ2-7 better, so the J call may be wrong. The CDR3 spans 13 residues. Germline V gene data show CDR1 as GTSNPN and CDR2 as SVGIG (reference sequence). The CDR3 loop reads CAWSGQGPYEQYF. CDR3 nucleotides: TGTGCCTGGAGTGGGCAGGGGCCATACGAGCAGTACTTC.

This sequence joins TRBV30 and TRBJ1-2, with 10 bases aligning to TRBD1. The CDR3 consists of 14 residues. Per germline, CDR1 GTSNPN and CDR2 SVGIG (reference sequence). Trimming cost V 2 bases and J 9 bases; bases outside gene matches: 9. The CDR3, as DNA: TGTGCCTGGAGTATATTGGGACAGGGGAGTAGCTACACCTTC. Protein product: CAWSILGQGSSYTF.